One sample yielded the 2 T cell receptor beta chains listed below, sequenced in a study of control samples from healthy donors and cancer patients. TCRdb's copy holds only in-frame clones and misses some; the assay was immunoSEQ multiplex PCR. The sample records about 67,000 clones, more than 70% being singletons. The specimen sequenced was PBMCs. The receptors come from a woman between 45 and 65 years old with head and neck cancer.

This rearrangement joins TRBV2 to TRBJ2-2; the D is unclear. Germline values: CDR1 SNHLY, CDR2 FYNNEI. This CDR3 has 14 amino acids. Trimming cost V 3 bases and J 4 bases, with 9 bases left between them. CDR3 DNA sequence: TGTGCCAGCAGTGACTCACGGCTCACCGGGGAGCTGTTTTTT. The encoded protein is CASSDSRLTGELFF. Combining the CDR3 with reference TRBV2 and TRBJ2-2 gives the whole variable domain EPEVTQTPSHQVTQMGQEVILRCVPISNHLYFYWYRQILGQKVEFLVSFYNNEISEKSEIFDDQFSVERPDGSNFTLKIRSTKLEDSAMYFCASSDSRLTGELFFGEGSRLTVL.

In nucleotides, the CDR3 is TGTGCCAGCAGCCCAAGGCATGGCGGGGGGCCTCCCGAGCAGTACTTC. It is translated as CASSPRHGGGPPEQYF. The gene calls are TRBV3-1 (or the pseudogene TRBV3-2) and TRBJ2-7; 8 bases agree with TRBD2. The CDR3 sequence is 16 residues long. Germline loops: CDR1 LGHDT, CDR2 YNNKEL (reference sequence). Trimming at V came to 4 bases and at J to 6 bases, leaving 14 bases not matched to a gene.